Below are 14 T cell receptor beta chains sequenced from a single sample in a study of blood T cell repertoires in COVID-19. Repertoires were generated with immunoSEQ multiplex PCR, while TCRdb's copy carries only in-frame clones and drops some. The data contain around 65,000 clones, roughly 82% of them seen just once; the ten biggest clones take up about 16%. Sequencing was done on a sample of peripheral blood. These receptors were taken from an elderly man with active COVID-19.

This sequence joins TRBV25-1 and TRBJ1-2; D is perhaps TRBD1 (6 bases). The germline gives CDR1 MGHDK, CDR2 SYGVNS. This CDR3 region has 13 residues. Deletions cut 5 bases from V and 8 bases from J, with 15 bases between. CDR3 sequence reads: CASSTTGYDGYTF. The CDR3 region has the DNA TGTGCCAGCAGTACAACAGGGTACGACGGCTACACCTTC.

This chain joins TRBV7-9 and TRBJ2-7, with 12 positions matching TRBD1. CDR1 is SEHNR, CDR2 FQNEAQ, per germline (reference sequence). This CDR3 is built from 15 residues. J was trimmed by 6 bases and V by 4 bases; bases with no gene match: 7. CDR3 DNA sequence: TGTGCCAGCAGCTGGTCCGGGACAGGGGGCTTCGAGCAGTACTTC. Its translation: CASSWSGTGGFEQYF.

The chain uses TRBV10-3 and TRBJ2-7; D is perhaps TRBD1 (6 bases). The CDR3 sequence is 14 residues long. The germline V gene has CDR1 ENHRY and CDR2 SYGVKD. Between the trimmed V and J ends, which lost 3 bases and 2 bases, there was a span of 11 bases. The CDR3 protein is CAISDWGTTYEQYF. The CDR3 DNA reads as TGTGCCATCAGTGATTGGGGGACAACCTACGAGCAGTACTTC.

The V call is TRBV11-2, the J call TRBJ1-1; D not resolved. V was shortened by 1 base and J by 6 bases, with 12 bases between the two germline ends. The CDR3 has 14 amino acids. Germline loops: CDR1 SGHAT, CDR2 FQNNGV. CDR3 sequence: CASSLVGGSPEAFF. The DNA of the CDR3 is TGTGCCAGCAGCTTAGTAGGAGGGTCCCCTGAAGCTTTCTTT.

This chain connects TRBV15 to TRBJ1-6; perhaps TRBD1 as D (5 bases). This CDR3 has 14 residues. V was clipped by 1 base and J by 7 bases, with 8 bases between them. CDR1 and CDR2 (germline): LNHNV, YYDKDF (reference sequence). In nucleotides, the CDR3 is TGTGCCACCAGCAGAGGGGCAGGGAATTCACCCCTCCACTTT. Translation: CATSRGAGNSPLHF.

Worth noting for this clone: A read error may account for a junction end that differs from germline. V gene TRBV7-7 combines with J gene TRBJ2-1, with TRBD2 matching over 8 bases. Looked up from germline, CDR1 is SSHAT and CDR2 is FNYEAQ (reference sequence). This CDR3 spans 15 amino acids. The CDR3 DNA reads as TGTGCTAGCAGCTTAGCAGCGGGAGTAGACAATGAGCAGTTCTTC. Its translation is CASSLAAGVDNEQFF. The entire variable domain, with the rest obtained from reference TRBV7-7 and TRBJ2-1, is as follows: GAGVSQSPRYKVTKRGQDVTLRCDPISSHATLYWYQQALGQGPEFLTYFNYEAQPDKSGLPSDRFSAERPEGSISTLTIQRTEQRDSAMYRCASSLAAGVDNEQFFGPGTRLTVL.

V is TRBV19 and J is TRBJ1-5, with no clear D. The CDR3 runs to 15 residues. The germline V gene encodes CDR1 LNHDA and CDR2 SQIVND (reference sequence). The V gene lost 3 bases and the J gene lost 4 bases, with 13 bases spanning the gap. The CDR3: CASSIGIVANQPQHF. The CDR3 DNA follows: TGTGCCAGTAGTATCGGGATTGTAGCTAATCAGCCCCAGCATTTT.

The V and J genes are TRBV11-3 and TRBJ2-7, with 8 bases identical to TRBD1. Germline values: CDR1 SGHNT, CDR2 YENEEA. The CDR3 runs 15 residues. V lost 1 base, J lost 2 bases, and 4 bases stayed unmatched. CDR3 coding DNA: TGTGCCAGCAGCTTAGGACAGGGGCAGACCTACGAGCAGTACTTC. Translating it yields CASSLGQGQTYEQYF.

This chain connects TRBV27 to TRBJ2-3; 8 bases agree with TRBD1. Germline loops: CDR1 MNHEY, CDR2 SMNVEV (reference sequence). J lost 1 base, V lost 6 bases, and 12 bases had no gene match. The CDR3 extends over 17 amino acids. The CDR3 DNA reads TGTGCCAGCAGCTCGGACAGGGTCCCTACTCGCACAGATACGCAGTATTTT. Its translation is CASSSDRVPTRTDTQYF.

For the CDR3, the DNA is TGTGCCAGCAGCCAAGACAGGGTTTCTCTATACTTC. Translating gives CASSQDRVSLYF. The genes are TRBV3-1 (or the pseudogene TRBV3-2) and TRBJ2-7, with D possibly TRBD1 on 5 matching bases. The V gene's germline CDR1 is LGHDT and CDR2 YNNKEL (reference sequence). V was cut by 0 bases and J by 13 bases, with 13 bases left in between. The CDR3 extends over 12 amino acids.

The chain uses TRBV19 and TRBJ1-1; a possible D gene is TRBD1 (5 bases). Germline values: CDR1 LNHDA, CDR2 SQIVND (reference sequence). This CDR3 has 14 amino acids. Deletions cut 7 bases from V and 1 base from J, with 13 bases between. The CDR3 nucleotides are TGTGCCAGTATTGCGACAGCTACGAACACTGAAGCTTTCTTT. Translation gives CASIATATNTEAFF.

The V and J genes are TRBV19 and TRBJ2-7; 8 nucleotides line up with TRBD1. The CDR3 covers 15 residues. With 6 bases clipped from V and 3 bases from J, the junction kept 10 bases outside the gene matches. In germline, CDR1 is LNHDA, CDR2 SQIVND (reference sequence). The CDR3 here is CASSDAGTGNYEQYF. The CDR3 nucleotides are TGTGCCAGTAGCGATGCCGGGACAGGAAACTACGAGCAGTACTTC.

The rearrangement uses TRBV6-5 and TRBJ2-1; 9 nucleotides agree with TRBD1. The CDR3 is 14 amino acids. Germline V gene data show CDR1 as MNHEY and CDR2 as SVGAGI. V dropped 6 bases and J dropped 8; count of bases not matched to a gene: 8. The CDR3 bases are TGTGCCAGCAGGGGGACAGGGAAATTTGATGAGCAGTTCTTC. The encoded protein is CASRGTGKFDEQFF.

Written as DNA, the CDR3 is TGCGCCAGCAGCTTCGGACAGGGTGTGGACGAGCAGTACTTC. Encoded protein: CASSFGQGVDEQYF. The chain employs TRBV5-1 and TRBJ2-7; 8 positions agree with TRBD1. Germline V gives CDR1 SGHRS, CDR2 YFSETQ. This CDR3 contains 14 residues. V lost 2 bases, J lost 5 bases, and 6 bases stayed unmatched. The full variable domain, its missing parts supplied by reference TRBV5-1 and TRBJ2-7, is KAGVTQTPRYLIKTRGQQVTLSCSPISGHRSVSWYQQTPGQGLQFLFEYFSETQRNKGNFPGRFSGRQFSNSRSEMNVSTLELGDSALYLCASSFGQGVDEQYFGPGTRLTVT.